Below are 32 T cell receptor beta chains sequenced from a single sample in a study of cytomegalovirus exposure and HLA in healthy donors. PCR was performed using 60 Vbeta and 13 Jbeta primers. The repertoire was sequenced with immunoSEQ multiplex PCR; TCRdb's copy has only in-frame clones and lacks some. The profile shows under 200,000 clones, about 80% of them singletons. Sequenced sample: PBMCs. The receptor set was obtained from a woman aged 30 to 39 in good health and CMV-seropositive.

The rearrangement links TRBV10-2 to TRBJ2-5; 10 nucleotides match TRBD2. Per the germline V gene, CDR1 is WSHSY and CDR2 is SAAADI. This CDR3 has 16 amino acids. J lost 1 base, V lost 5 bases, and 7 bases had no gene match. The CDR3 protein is CASSHSSGGLQETQYF. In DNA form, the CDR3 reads TGCGCCAGCAGTCACTCTAGCGGGGGACTCCAAGAGACCCAGTACTTC.

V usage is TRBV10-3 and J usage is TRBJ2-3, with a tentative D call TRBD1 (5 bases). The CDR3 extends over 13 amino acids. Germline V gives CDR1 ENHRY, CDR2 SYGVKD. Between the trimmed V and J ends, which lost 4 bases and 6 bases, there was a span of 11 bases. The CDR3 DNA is TGTGCCATCAGTGGGCAGGGCCCCGATACGCAGTATTTT. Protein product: CAISGQGPDTQYF.

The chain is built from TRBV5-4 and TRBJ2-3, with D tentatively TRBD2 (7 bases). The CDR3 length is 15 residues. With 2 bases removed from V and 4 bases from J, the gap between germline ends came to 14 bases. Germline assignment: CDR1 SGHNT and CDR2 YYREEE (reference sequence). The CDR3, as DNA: TGTGCCAGCAGCTTCAACGGGGGGCGGGCAGATACGCAGTATTTT. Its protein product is CASSFNGGRADTQYF.

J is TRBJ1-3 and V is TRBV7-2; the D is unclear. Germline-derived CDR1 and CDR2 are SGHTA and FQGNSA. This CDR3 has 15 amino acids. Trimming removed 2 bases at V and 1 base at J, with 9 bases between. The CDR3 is CASSLWSVSGNTIYF. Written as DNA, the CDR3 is TGTGCCAGCAGCTTATGGTCAGTGTCTGGAAACACCATATATTTT.

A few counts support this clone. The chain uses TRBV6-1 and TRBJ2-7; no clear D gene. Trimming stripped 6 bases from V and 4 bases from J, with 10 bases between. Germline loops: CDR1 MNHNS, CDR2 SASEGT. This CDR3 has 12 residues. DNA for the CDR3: TGTGCCAGCAGCCGCGGCGGATACGAGCAGTACTTC. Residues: CASSRGGYEQYF.

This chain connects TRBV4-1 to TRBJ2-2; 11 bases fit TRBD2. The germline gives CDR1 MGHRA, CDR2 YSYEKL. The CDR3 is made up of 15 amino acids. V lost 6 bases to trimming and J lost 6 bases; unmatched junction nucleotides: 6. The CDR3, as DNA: TGCGCCAGCAGTATTTTAGCGGGGGGGCCCGGGGAGCTGTTTTTT. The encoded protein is CASSILAGGPGELFF.

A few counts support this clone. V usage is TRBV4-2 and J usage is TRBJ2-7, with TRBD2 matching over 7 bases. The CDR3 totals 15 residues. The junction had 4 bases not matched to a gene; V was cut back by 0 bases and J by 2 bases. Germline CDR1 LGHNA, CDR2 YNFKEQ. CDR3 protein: CASSQERGGPYEQYF. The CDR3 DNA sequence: TGTGCCAGCAGCCAAGAAAGGGGAGGGCCCTACGAGCAGTACTTC.

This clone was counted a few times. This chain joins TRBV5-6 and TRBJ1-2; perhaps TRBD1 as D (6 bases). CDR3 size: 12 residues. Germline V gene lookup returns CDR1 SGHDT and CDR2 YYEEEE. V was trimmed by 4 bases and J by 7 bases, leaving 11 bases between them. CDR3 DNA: TGTGCCAGCAGCCGGTACAGGGCTGGCTACACCTTC. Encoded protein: CASSRYRAGYTF.

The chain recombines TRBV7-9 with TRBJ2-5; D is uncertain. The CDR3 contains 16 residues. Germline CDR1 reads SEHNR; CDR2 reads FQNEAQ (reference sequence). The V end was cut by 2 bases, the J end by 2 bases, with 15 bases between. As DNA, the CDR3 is TGTGCCAGCAGCTTATTGGTAGCCTCCAATCAAGAGACCCAGTACTTC. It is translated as CASSLLVASNQETQYF.

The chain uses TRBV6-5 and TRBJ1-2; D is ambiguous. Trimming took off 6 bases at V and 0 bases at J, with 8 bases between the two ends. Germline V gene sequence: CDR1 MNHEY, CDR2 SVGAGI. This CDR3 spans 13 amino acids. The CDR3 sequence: CASSLYANYGYTF. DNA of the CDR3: TGTGCCAGCAGCCTCTATGCTAACTATGGCTACACCTTC.

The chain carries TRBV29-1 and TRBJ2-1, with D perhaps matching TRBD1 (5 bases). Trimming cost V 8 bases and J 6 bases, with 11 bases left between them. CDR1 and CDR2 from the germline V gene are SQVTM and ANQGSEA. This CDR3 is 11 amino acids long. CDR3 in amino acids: CSSGHVNEQFF. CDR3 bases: TGCAGCTCCGGACACGTCAATGAGCAGTTCTTC.

This CDR3 is CASSAFNNEQFF. The CDR3 coding sequence is TGCGCCAGCAGTGCTTTTAACAATGAGCAGTTCTTC. The chain links TRBV10-1 to TRBJ2-1; D gene ambiguous. Trimming left V 4 bases short and J 5 bases short, with 6 bases between. CDR3 length: 12 amino acids. Germline-derived CDR1 and CDR2 are WNHNN and SYGVQD (reference sequence).

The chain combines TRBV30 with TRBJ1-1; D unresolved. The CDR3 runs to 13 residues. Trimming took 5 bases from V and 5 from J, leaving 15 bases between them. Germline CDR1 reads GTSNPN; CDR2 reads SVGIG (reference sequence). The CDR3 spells CAWDPLGGTEAFF. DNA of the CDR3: TGTGCCTGGGACCCCTTAGGAGGGACTGAAGCTTTCTTT. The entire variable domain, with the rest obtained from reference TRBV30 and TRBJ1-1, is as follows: SQTIHQWPATLVQPVGSPLSLECTVEGTSNPNLYWYRQAAGRGLQLLFYSVGIGQISSEVPQNLSASRPQDRQFILSSKKLLLSDSGFYLCAWDPLGGTEAFFGQGTRLTVV.

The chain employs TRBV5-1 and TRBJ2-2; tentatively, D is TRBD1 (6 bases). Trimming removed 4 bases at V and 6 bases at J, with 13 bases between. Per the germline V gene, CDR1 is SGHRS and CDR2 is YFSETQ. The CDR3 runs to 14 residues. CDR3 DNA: TGCGCCAGCAGCATACCCAGGGGCGCCGGGGAGCTGTTTTTT. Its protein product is CASSIPRGAGELFF.

The chain's CDR3 is CASSARGGTNTEAFF. CDR3 nucleotide sequence: TGTGCCAGCAGCGCTAGGGGGGGAACGAACACTGAAGCTTTCTTT. V gene TRBV7-2 combines with J gene TRBJ1-1; TRBD1 might be the D (6 bases). The CDR3 has 15 residues. Per germline, CDR1 SGHTA and CDR2 FQGNSA. Trimming removed 5 bases from V and 1 base from J, with 14 bases in between. Based on the CDR3 plus reference TRBV7-2 and TRBJ1-1, the full variable domain is GAGVSQSPSNKVTEKGKDVELRCDPISGHTALYWYRQSLGQGLEFLIYFQGNSAPDKSGLPSDRFSAERTGGSVSTLTIQRTQQEDSAVYLCASSARGGTNTEAFFGQGTRLTVV.

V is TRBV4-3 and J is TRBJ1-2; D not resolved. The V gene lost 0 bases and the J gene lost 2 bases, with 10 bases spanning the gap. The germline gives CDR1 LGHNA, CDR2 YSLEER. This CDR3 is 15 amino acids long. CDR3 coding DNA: TGCGCCAGCAGCCAAGACGGCGGACTCAACTATGGCTACACCTTC. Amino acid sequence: CASSQDGGLNYGYTF.

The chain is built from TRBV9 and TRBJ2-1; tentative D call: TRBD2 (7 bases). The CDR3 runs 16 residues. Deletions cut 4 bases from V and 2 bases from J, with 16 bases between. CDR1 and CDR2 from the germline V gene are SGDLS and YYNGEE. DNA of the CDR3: TGTGCCAGCAGCAAGTGGGGGGGCCGTCCCTACAATGAGCAGTTCTTC. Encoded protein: CASSKWGGRPYNEQFF.

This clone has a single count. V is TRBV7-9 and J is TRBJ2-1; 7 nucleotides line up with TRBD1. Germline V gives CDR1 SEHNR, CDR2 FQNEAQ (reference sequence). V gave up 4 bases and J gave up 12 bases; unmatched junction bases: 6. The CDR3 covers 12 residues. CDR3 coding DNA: TGTGCCAGCAGCTCGACAGGGATGTGGCAGTTCTTC. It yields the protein CASSSTGMWQFF. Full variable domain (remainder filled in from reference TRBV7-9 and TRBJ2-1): DTGVSQNPRHKITKRGQNVTFRCDPISEHNRLYWYRQTLGQGPEFLTYFQNEAQLEKSRLLSDRFSAERPKGSFSTLEIQRTEQGDSAMYLCASSSTGMWQFFGPGTRLTVL.

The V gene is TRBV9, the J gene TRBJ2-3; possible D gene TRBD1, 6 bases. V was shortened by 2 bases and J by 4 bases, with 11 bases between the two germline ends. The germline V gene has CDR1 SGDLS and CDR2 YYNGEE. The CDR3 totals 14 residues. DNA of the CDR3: TGTGCCAGCAGCGTCGACAGGAGCGCAGATACGCAGTATTTT. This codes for CASSVDRSADTQYF.

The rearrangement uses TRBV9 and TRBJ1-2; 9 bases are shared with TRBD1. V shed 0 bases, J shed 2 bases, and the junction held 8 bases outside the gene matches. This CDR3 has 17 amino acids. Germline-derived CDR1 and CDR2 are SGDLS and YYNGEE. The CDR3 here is CASSVGGQGMRNYGYTF. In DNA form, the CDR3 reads TGTGCCAGCAGCGTAGGGGGACAGGGTATGCGGAACTATGGCTACACCTTC.

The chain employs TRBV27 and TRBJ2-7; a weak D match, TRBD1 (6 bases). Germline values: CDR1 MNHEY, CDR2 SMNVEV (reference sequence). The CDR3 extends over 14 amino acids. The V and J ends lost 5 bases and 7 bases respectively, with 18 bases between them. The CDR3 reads CASSANRAAWEQYF. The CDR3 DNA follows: TGTGCCAGCAGTGCCAACAGGGCGGCCTGGGAGCAGTACTTC.

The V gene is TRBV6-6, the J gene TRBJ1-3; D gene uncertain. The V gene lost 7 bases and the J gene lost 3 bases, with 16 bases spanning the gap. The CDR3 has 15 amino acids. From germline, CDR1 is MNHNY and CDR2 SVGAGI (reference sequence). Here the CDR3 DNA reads TGTGCCAGCAAGCCGGGATCAGCAAATGGAAACACCATATATTTT. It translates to CASKPGSANGNTIYF.

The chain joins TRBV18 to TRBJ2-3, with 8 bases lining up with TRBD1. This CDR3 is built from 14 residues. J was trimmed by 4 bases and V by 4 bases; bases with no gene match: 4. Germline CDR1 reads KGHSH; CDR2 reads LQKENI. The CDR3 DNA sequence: TGTGCCAGCTCACAACGACAGGGGTCAGATACGCAGTATTTT. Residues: CASSQRQGSDTQYF.

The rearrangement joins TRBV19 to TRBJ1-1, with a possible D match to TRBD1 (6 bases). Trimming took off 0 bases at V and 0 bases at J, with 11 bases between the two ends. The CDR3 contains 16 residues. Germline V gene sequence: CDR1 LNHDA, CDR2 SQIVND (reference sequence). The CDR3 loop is CASSIDPRGLNTEAFF. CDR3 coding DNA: TGTGCCAGTAGTATAGACCCCAGGGGCCTGAACACTGAAGCTTTCTTT.

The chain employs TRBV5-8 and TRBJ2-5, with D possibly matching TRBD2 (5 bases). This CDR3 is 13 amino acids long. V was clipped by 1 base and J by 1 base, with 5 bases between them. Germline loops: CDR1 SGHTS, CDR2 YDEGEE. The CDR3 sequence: CASSLLAQETQYF. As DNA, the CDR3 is TGTGCCAGCAGCTTGCTAGCCCAAGAGACCCAGTACTTC.

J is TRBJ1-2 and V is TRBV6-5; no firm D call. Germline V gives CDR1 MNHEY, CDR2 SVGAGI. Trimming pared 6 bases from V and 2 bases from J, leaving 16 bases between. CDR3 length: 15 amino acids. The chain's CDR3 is CASSTYSSRNYGYTF. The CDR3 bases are TGTGCCAGCAGCACATACTCAAGCAGGAACTATGGCTACACCTTC.

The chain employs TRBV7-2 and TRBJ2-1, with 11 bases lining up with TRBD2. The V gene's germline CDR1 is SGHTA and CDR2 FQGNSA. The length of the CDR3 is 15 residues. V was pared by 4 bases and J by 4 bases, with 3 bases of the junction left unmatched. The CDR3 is CASSSTSGVYNEQFF. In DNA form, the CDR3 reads TGTGCCAGCAGCTCGACTAGCGGGGTGTACAATGAGCAGTTCTTC.

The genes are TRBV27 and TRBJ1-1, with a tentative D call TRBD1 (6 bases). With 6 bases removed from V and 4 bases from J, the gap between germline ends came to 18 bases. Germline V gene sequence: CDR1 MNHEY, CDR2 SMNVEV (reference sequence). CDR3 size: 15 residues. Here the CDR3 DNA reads TGTGCCAGCAGGCGGGCCGGGGAGGGGGTCACTGAAGCTTTCTTT. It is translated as CASRRAGEGVTEAFF.

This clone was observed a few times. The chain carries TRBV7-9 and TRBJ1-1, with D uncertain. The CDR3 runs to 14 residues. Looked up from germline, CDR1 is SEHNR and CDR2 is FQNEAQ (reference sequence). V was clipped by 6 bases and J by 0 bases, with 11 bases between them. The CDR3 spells CASSFTEVNTEAFF. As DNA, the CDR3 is TGTGCCAGCAGTTTTACGGAGGTGAACACTGAAGCTTTCTTT.

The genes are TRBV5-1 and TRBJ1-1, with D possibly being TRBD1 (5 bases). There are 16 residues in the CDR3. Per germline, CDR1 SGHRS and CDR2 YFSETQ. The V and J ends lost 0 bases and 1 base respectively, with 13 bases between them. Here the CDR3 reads CASSLGVLGPNTEAFF. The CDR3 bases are TGCGCCAGCAGCTTGGGGGTATTGGGGCCGAACACTGAAGCTTTCTTT. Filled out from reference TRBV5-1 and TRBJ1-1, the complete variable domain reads KAGVTQTPRYLIKTRGQQVTLSCSPISGHRSVSWYQQTPGQGLQFLFEYFSETQRNKGNFPGRFSGRQFSNSRSEMNVSTLELGDSALYLCASSLGVLGPNTEAFFGQGTRLTVV.

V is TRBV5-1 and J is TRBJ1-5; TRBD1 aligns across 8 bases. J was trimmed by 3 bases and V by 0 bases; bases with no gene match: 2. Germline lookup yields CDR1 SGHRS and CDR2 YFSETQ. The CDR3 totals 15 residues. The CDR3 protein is CASSLGDRFNQPQHF. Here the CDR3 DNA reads TGCGCCAGCAGCTTGGGGGACAGGTTCAATCAGCCCCAGCATTTT.

This CDR3 is CASSLARVYEQYF. Here the CDR3 DNA reads TGTGCCAGCAGCTTAGCGCGGGTCTACGAGCAGTACTTC. This chain uses TRBV7-2 with TRBJ2-7, with D maybe TRBD2 (5 bases). There are 13 residues in the CDR3. Germline CDR1 SGHTA, CDR2 FQGNSA. V shed 0 bases and J shed 3 bases, with 6 bases lying between them.